This T cell receptor (beta chain) was captured in a study of T cell repertoires in aging, cancer and after chemotherapy. Study outcomes and limitations: These repertoire data do not allow conclusions about immunological memory after chemotherapy.

This clonotype was counted a few times. Its matching antigen is unknown. A mixed TRB-A/B primer pool amplified rearranged TRB by multiplex touch-down PCR. TCRdb processed the multiplex PCR reads anew with MiXCR; each CDR3 protein has one entry. The sample has some 2,500 distinct CDR3 sequences, roughly 32% seen once. The template was genomic DNA from peripheral blood, not RNA. Germline CDR1 MNHEY, CDR2 SMNVEV (reference sequence). V shed 3 bases and J shed 2 bases, with 14 bases lying between them. This CDR3 region has 15 residues. What was sequenced was blood. V and J are TRBV27 and TRBJ2-7; a weak D match, TRBD2 (5 bases). The source is a human donor with a solid tumor. The chain's CDR3 is CASSFQSGNTYEQYF. In DNA, the CDR3 is TGTGCCAGCAGTTTCCAATCCGGGAATACCTACGAGCAGTACTTC.